This T cell receptor beta chain derives from a study of T cell responses to AZD1222 COVID-19 vaccine. Study results and caveats: Only a handful of AZD1222 recipients, roughly six in all, had baseline seropositivity.

Germline V CDR1 and CDR2: GTSNPN, SVGIG (reference sequence). The ends were cut back, 2 bases at V and 4 bases at J, with 14 bases in the middle. This CDR3 spans 15 amino acids. As for this clone: Its antigen is currently unknown.

The repertoire was sequenced with immunoSEQ multiplex PCR; TCRdb's copy has only in-frame clones and lacks some. The data contain about 130,000 clones, over 85% of them singletons. Source: peripheral blood, taken on day 0 of AZD1222 vaccination. The V call is TRBV30, the J call TRBJ2-2; D may match TRBD1 or TRBD2 (5 bases each). The sequence came from an adult in good health. CDR3 loop: CAWSTRDPITGELFF. In DNA, the CDR3 is TGTGCCTGGAGTACTAGGGACCCGATCACCGGGGAGCTGTTTTTT.